The clone carrying this TCR beta chain has more than one count but fewer than ten. Its antigen is still unknown. This sample is drawn from a study of blood T cells in healthy people across ages. On the study more broadly: In model experiments, template switching was able to capture about one barcoded beta molecule for every two T cells that were present.

A J-beta primer mix and a sample-barcoded 5' primer were used in a second PCR of about 7 to 12 cycles. TCRdb processed the 5' RACE reads anew with MiXCR; each CDR3 protein has one entry. The sample lists hundreds of thousands of distinct CDR3 sequences, 22% occurring once. Germline V gives CDR1 MNHEY, CDR2 SVGEGT. V gave up 8 bases and J gave up 0 bases, with 8 bases separating them. The CDR3 consists of 13 residues. General study findings and limits: Naive T cell percentage showed a strong correlation with the diversity of TCR beta.

The specimen was blood. J is TRBJ2-4 and V is TRBV6-2 or TRBV6-3, with D unresolved. The sequence came from a man between 70 and 80 years old in good health. Here the CDR3 reads CASSWIAKNIQYF. CDR3 sequence (DNA): TGTGCCAGCTCGTGGATAGCCAAAAACATTCAGTACTTC.